This T cell receptor beta chain was identified during a study of read filtering for tumor transcriptome and immune sequencing. V lost 9 bases and J lost 7, with 19 bases in between. From germline, CDR1 is MRHNA and CDR2 SNTAGT. The CDR3 is 14 amino acids. Molecular barcoded adaptors covering alpha/delta and beta/gamma chains were used on roughly 400 ng RNA. TCRdb re-called the reads with MiXCR, one entry per CDR3 protein. The sample gives about 40,000 distinct CDR3 sequences, 10% to 15% of which show up once; around 35% is in the top ten. Ten or more counts support this clonotype. The J gene is TRBJ1-5, the V gene TRBV6-4, with D perhaps matching TRBD1 (5 bases). The sample comprised a population of CD138-negative cells sorted from bone marrow. This TCR was recovered from a donor at least 40 years old with multiple myeloma. The chain's CDR3 is CAREKRGQGQPQHF. The DNA of the CDR3 is TGTGCCAGAGAAAAGAGGGGCCAGGGACAGCCCCAGCATTTT.